The T cell receptor beta chain under discussion was sequenced for a study of naive and memory T cell subsets. Study-level points and caveats: The RNA method is potentially sensitive to activation and differentiation changes.

Of note for this clonotype: The antigen is undetermined.

Amplification of ligated cDNA took four PCR rounds with SP2 and nested alpha and beta constant primers. TCRdb analysed the 5' RACE reads with MiXCR anew, one entry per CDR3 protein. Here the sample spans more than 50,000 distinct CDR3 sequences, around 8% being singletons. An oligonucleotide containing a UMI was ligated to the 3' end of TCR cDNA. Whole-blood samples were more than 2 ml of peripheral blood from healthy adult volunteers. The receptor comes from a female donor in good health.

CDR3 DNA sequence: TGCAGTGCACCACAGGGGGCTCTTTATGGCTACACCTTC. This sequence encodes CSAPQGALYGYTF. The chain uses TRBV20-1 and TRBJ1-2; 9 bases line up with TRBD1. This CDR3 is built from 13 residues. V was pared by 6 bases and J by 5 bases, with 7 bases of the junction left unmatched. Germline V gives CDR1 DFQATT, CDR2 SNEGSKA (reference sequence).